What follows is one T cell receptor beta chain and its context. Its antigen is currently unknown. The data were taken from a study of OX40 agonist ivuxolimab in advanced cancers. Background on the study: Patients received intravenous ivuxolimab every 2 weeks at 0.01 to 10 mg/kg. Under the entry rules, prior anti-PD-1, anti-PD-L1 or anti-CTLA-4 therapy was allowed, and approximately 40% had some.

CDR3 length equals 17 residues. Per germline, CDR1 SGHTA and CDR2 FQGNSA. The ends lost 5 bases at V and 1 base at J; junction bases unmatched: 12. Repertoires were generated with immunoSEQ multiplex PCR, while TCRdb's copy carries only in-frame clones and drops some. The data hold 82,000 or so clones, with approximately 89% observed a single time. General study points: The authors also found low normalized T-cell clonal expansion in some nonresponders.

This specimen consisted of CD4+ or CD8+ T cells sorted from blood, obtained in a trial of the OX40 agonist ivuxolimab. This clonotype was sampled from an adult with an advanced solid tumor such as melanoma, head and neck, liver or kidney cancer. This chain uses TRBV7-2 with TRBJ2-7; 9 bases agree with TRBD2. The CDR3 DNA reads TGTGCCAGCAGCCGGCCGTGGGGACTAGCTTCTTCCTACGAGCAGTACTTC. The encoded protein is CASSRPWGLASSYEQYF.